One sample yielded the 18 T cell receptor beta chains listed below, sequenced in a study of T cell responses to AZD1222 COVID-19 vaccine. Assay: immunoSEQ multiplex PCR; the TCRdb copy retains only in-frame clones and omits some. The sample consists of more than 95,000 clones, around 89% of them appearing once. The material was peripheral blood, obtained on day 0 of AZD1222 vaccination. The receptors come from an adult in good health.

This clone was recorded a few times. The gene calls are TRBV29-1 and TRBJ1-5; D remains ambiguous. The CDR3 is 12 amino acids. V was clipped by 4 bases and J by 0 bases, with 4 bases between them. Germline loops: CDR1 SQVTM, CDR2 ANQGSEA. The CDR3 here is CSVGGSNQPQHF. In DNA form, the CDR3 reads TGCAGCGTTGGCGGTAGCAATCAGCCCCAGCATTTT.

V and J are TRBV7-9 and TRBJ2-2, with D maybe TRBD2 (6 bases). Trimming cost V 9 bases and J 5 bases, with 19 bases left between them. Germline values: CDR1 SEHNR, CDR2 FQNEAQ (reference sequence). The CDR3 runs 15 residues. CDR3 sequence reads: CASAWGELRTGELFF. DNA of the CDR3: TGTGCCAGTGCCTGGGGGGAACTGCGGACCGGGGAGCTGTTTTTT.

This clone was picked up one time. The chain employs TRBV4-1 and TRBJ2-1; D possibly matches TRBD1 or TRBD2 (5 bases each). CDR3 length: 16 amino acids. CDR1 MGHRA and CDR2 YSYEKL come from the germline V gene. V was shortened by 1 base and J by 2 bases, with 12 bases between the two germline ends. CDR3 protein: CASSQGPGHTYNEQFF. DNA for the CDR3: TGCGCCAGCAGCCAAGGGCCGGGGCATACCTACAATGAGCAGTTCTTC.

This sequence joins TRBV5-1 and TRBJ2-3; tentative D call: TRBD2 (6 bases). V gave up 0 bases and J gave up 4 bases, with 21 bases separating them. Germline CDR1 SGHRS, CDR2 YFSETQ. This CDR3 contains 18 residues. The chain's CDR3 is CASSLAGGSSLGSDTQYF. Written as DNA, the CDR3 is TGCGCCAGCAGCTTGGCTGGGGGGTCGTCGTTAGGCTCAGATACGCAGTATTTT.

This clone has just a few counts. The chain is built from TRBV6-5 and TRBJ1-4; D not resolved. The V end was cut by 7 bases, the J end by 11 bases, with 14 bases between. The CDR3 covers 12 residues. Germline V lookup: CDR1 MNHEY, CDR2 SVGAGI. CDR3 coding DNA: TGTGCCAGCACTTTTAAGGGTGGGAAACTGTTTTTT. This encodes CASTFKGGKLFF.

The gene calls are TRBV15 and TRBJ2-3, with D possibly being TRBD2 (7 bases). Trimming took off 3 bases at V and 6 bases at J, with 19 bases between the two ends. Per germline, CDR1 LNHNV and CDR2 YYDKDF (reference sequence). The CDR3 sequence is 16 residues long. CDR3 DNA: TGTGCCACCAGCAGGCTTAAGGGGGAGGGGAGGGATACGCAGTATTTT. Translation: CATSRLKGEGRDTQYF.

V usage is TRBV28 and J usage is TRBJ2-5, with D possibly TRBD2 on 5 matching bases. V was clipped by 1 base and J by 5 bases, with 14 bases between them. The germline gives CDR1 MDHEN, CDR2 SYDVKM. The CDR3 runs to 15 residues. The CDR3 loop reads CASSLFRGGLETQYF. Here the CDR3 DNA reads TGTGCCAGCAGTTTATTTCGGGGTGGGTTGGAGACCCAGTACTTC.

This clone was detected only once. The rearrangement joins TRBV29-1 to TRBJ1-6; 7 bases match TRBD1. V lost 3 bases and J lost 8; bases outside the gene matches: 4. Germline V gene sequence: CDR1 SQVTM, CDR2 ANQGSEA. This CDR3 comprises 13 residues. In nucleotides, the CDR3 is TGCAGCGTTGACAGGGGGGGGGATTCACCCCTCCACTTT. This translates into CSVDRGGDSPLHF.

This clone was observed once. This sequence joins TRBV19 and TRBJ2-7; D possibly corresponds to TRBD1 (6 bases). V shed 3 bases and J shed 2 bases, with 11 bases lying between them. The CDR3 contains 14 residues. Looked up from germline, CDR1 is LNHDA and CDR2 is SQIVND (reference sequence). CDR3 DNA: TGTGCCAGTAGTATTTCCGCAGGGGCCTACGAGCAGTACTTC. Amino acids: CASSISAGAYEQYF. Variable domain in full (rest from reference TRBV19 and TRBJ2-7): DGGITQSPKYLFRKEGQNVTLSCEQNLNHDAMYWYRQDPGQGLRLIYYSQIVNDFQKGDIAEGYSVSREKKESFPLTVTSAQKNPTAFYLCASSISAGAYEQYFGPGTRLTVT.

This clone was found a few times. The chain employs TRBV4-2 and TRBJ2-7, with 8 bases fitting TRBD1. Germline V gene lookup returns CDR1 LGHNA and CDR2 YNFKEQ. This CDR3 is built from 15 residues. After removal of 0 bases from V and 6 bases from J, the junction contained 7 bases not matched to a gene. The CDR3 sequence: CASSQDLRTGREQYF. As DNA, the CDR3 is TGTGCCAGCAGCCAAGATCTGAGGACAGGGCGCGAGCAGTACTTC.

The J gene is TRBJ2-7, the V gene TRBV20-1; no definite D call. Germline V gene sequence: CDR1 DFQATT, CDR2 SNEGSKA (reference sequence). The CDR3 spans 11 residues. The V end was cut by 3 bases, the J end by 2 bases, with 5 bases between. CDR3 coding DNA: TGCAGTGCTAGTCCAGCCTACGAGCAGTACTTC. As protein: CSASPAYEQYF.

V gene TRBV6-5 combines with J gene TRBJ2-3, with D perhaps TRBD2 (5 bases). The CDR3 extends over 15 amino acids. CDR1 MNHEY and CDR2 SVGAGI come from the germline V gene. V lost 11 bases and J 2 bases, leaving 20 bases between the germline ends. The CDR3 nucleotides read TGTGCCGCCCAAACCGGAGGTGCTTCCACAGATACGCAGTATTTT. This gives the protein CAAQTGGASTDTQYF.

The chain uses TRBV30 and TRBJ2-5; TRBD1 agrees at 7 bases. The J segment lost 1 base and the V segment lost 3 bases, leaving 8 bases of the junction unmatched. The CDR3 spans 15 residues. CDR1 and CDR2 (germline): GTSNPN, SVGIG (reference sequence). The CDR3 region has the DNA TGTGCCTGGAGGACGTCGGGGACAGTCCAAGAGACCCAGTACTTC. Its translation: CAWRTSGTVQETQYF.

This chain joins TRBV27 and TRBJ2-1; 11 bases are a match to TRBD2. Germline V gives CDR1 MNHEY, CDR2 SMNVEV (reference sequence). After removal of 3 bases from V and 4 bases from J, the junction contained 2 bases not matched to a gene. This CDR3 comprises 15 residues. In DNA, the CDR3 is TGTGCCAGCAGTTTGACTAGCGGGGATTACAATGAGCAGTTCTTC. Its translation: CASSLTSGDYNEQFF.

V and J are TRBV19 and TRBJ2-7; 11 bases are a match to TRBD2. The J segment lost 3 bases and the V segment lost 6 bases, leaving 10 bases of the junction unmatched. This CDR3 is built from 16 residues. Germline-derived CDR1 and CDR2 are LNHDA and SQIVND (reference sequence). DNA of the CDR3: TGTGCCAGTAGCCCTCCCACTAGCGGGAGTTACTACGAGCAGTACTTC. As protein: CASSPPTSGSYYEQYF.

The rearrangement joins TRBV9 to TRBJ2-1; 12 bases align to TRBD2. The V gene end was trimmed by 3 bases and the J gene end by 7 bases; junction bases not matched to a gene: 2. Germline CDR1 SGDLS, CDR2 YYNGEE. The CDR3 length is 14 residues. The CDR3 DNA follows: TGTGCCAGCAGCGCTAGCGGGAGGGCAAATGAGCAGTTCTTC. This gives the protein CASSASGRANEQFF.

The gene calls are TRBV4-1 and TRBJ2-7; 14 nucleotides align to TRBD2. Looked up from germline, CDR1 is MGHRA and CDR2 is YSYEKL. The CDR3 is made up of 14 amino acids. The junction had 0 bases not matched to a gene; V was cut back by 4 bases and J by 4 bases. CDR3 nucleotide sequence: TGCGCCAGCAGCCGACTAGCGGGAGGGTACGAGCAGTACTTC. This translates into CASSRLAGGYEQYF.

This sequence joins TRBV5-6 and TRBJ2-1; D remains unclear. This CDR3 comprises 13 residues. Germline CDR1 reads SGHDT; CDR2 reads YYEEEE. The ends were cut back, 4 bases at V and 6 bases at J, with 11 bases in the middle. The CDR3 sequence is CASSPLNFNEQFF. The CDR3 DNA is TGTGCCAGCAGCCCTCTAAACTTCAATGAGCAGTTCTTC.